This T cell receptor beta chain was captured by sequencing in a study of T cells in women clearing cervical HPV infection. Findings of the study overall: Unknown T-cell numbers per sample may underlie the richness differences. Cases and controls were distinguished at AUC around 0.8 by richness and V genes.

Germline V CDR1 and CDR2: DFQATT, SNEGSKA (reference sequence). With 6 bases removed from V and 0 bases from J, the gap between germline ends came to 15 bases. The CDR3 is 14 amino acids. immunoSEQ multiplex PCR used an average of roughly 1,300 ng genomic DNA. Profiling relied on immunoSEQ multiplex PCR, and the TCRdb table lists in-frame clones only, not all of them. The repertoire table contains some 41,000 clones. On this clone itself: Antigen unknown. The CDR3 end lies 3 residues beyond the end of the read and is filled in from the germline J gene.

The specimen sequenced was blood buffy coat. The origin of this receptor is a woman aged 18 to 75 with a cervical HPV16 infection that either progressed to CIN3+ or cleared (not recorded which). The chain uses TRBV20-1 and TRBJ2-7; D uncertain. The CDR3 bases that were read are TGCAGTGCCCTTGGTCGGCGGCGCTCCTACGAG. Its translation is CSALGRRRSYE. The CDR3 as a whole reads CSALGRRRSYEQYF.